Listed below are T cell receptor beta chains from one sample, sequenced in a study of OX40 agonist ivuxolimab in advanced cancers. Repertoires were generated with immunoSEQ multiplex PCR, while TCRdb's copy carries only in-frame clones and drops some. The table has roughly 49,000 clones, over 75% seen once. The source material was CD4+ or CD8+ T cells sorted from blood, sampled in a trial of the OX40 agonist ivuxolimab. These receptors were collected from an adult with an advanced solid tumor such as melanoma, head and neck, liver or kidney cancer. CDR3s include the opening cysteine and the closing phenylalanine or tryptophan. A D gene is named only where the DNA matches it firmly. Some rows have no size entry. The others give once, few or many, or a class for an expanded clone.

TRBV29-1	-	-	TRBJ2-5	TGCAGCGTTGAAGGGTGGGAGCTGGAGACCCAGTACTTC	CSVEGWELETQYF
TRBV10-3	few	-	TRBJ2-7	TGTGCCATGGGGGGCGGGACTGGTCTGGACGAGCAGTACTTC	CAMGGGTGLDEQYF
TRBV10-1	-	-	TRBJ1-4	TGCGCCAGCAGTGAGTCCCCGACCGGGGCTAATGAAAAACTGTTTTTT	CASSESPTGANEKLFF
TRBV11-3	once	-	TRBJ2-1	TGTGCCAGCAGCCCCTACGACACCTCCAATGAGCAGTTCTTC	CASSPYDTSNEQFF
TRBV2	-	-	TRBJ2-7	TGTGCCAGCAGTTTAGACAGTAGCTCCTACGAGCAGTACTTC	CASSLDSSSYEQYF
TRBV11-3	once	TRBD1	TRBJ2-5	TGTGCCAGCAGCCTGGGGACAGGGGACCGAGAGACCCAGTACTTC	CASSLGTGDRETQYF
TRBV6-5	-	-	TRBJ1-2	TGTGCCAGCAGTTACGGGCAGGGTGGTTATGGCTACACCTTC	CASSYGQGGYGYTF
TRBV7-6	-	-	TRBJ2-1	TGTGCCAGCAGCTTAGACTCGGGAACGGTGGATGAGCAGTTCTTC	CASSLDSGTVDEQFF
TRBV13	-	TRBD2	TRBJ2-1	TGTGCCAGCAGCTTAACTAGCGGGAGGACCAAGTCCTACAATGAGCAGTTCTTC	CASSLTSGRTKSYNEQFF
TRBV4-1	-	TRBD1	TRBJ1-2	TGCGCCAGCAGCCAAGGGGACAGGGGGTTTGGCTACACCTTC	CASSQGDRGFGYTF
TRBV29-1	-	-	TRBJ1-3	TGCAGCGTTGAAAGGGGGGGAGCAGGAGGAAACACCATATATTTT	CSVERGGAGGNTIYF
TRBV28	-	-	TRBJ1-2	TGTGCCAGCAGACAGGAAACAGGGAGTGGCTATGGCTACACCTTC	CASRQETGSGYGYTF
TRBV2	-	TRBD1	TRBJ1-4	TGTGCCAGCAGCCAGACAACAGGGGCTCTTTTGGAAAAACTGTTTTTT	CASSQTTGALLEKLFF
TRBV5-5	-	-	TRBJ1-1	TGTGCCAGCAGCTTGGCTCTGGACAGCGTCCCCATGAACACTGAAGCTTTCTTT	CASSLALDSVPMNTEAFF
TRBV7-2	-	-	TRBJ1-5	TGTGCCAGCAGCTTACCAGAACAGCCCCAGCATTTT	CASSLPEQPQHF
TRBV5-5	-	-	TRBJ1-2	TGTGCCAGCAGCTTGGCGGAGCTCTATGGCTACACCTTC	CASSLAELYGYTF
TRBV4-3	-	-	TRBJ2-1	TGCGCCAGCAGCCATGTAAGACAGGCGGCGAGCTCCTACAATGAGCAGTTCTTC	CASSHVRQAASSYNEQFF
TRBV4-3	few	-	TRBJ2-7	TGCGCCAGCAGCCAAGAGTCAATGTGGAGCTACGAGCAGTACTTC	CASSQESMWSYEQYF
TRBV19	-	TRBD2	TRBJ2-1	TGTGCCAGTAGCTTACAGGCGACTAGCGGGCCCTACAATGAGCAGTTCTTC	CASSLQATSGPYNEQFF
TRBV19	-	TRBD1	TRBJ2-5	TGTGCCAGTAGTAACCCGGCGGGACAGGGCTTAGAGACCCAGTACTTC	CASSNPAGQGLETQYF
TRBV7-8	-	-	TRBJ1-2	TGTGCCAGCAGCTTAGGTATGGGGCCGCGGGACTATGGCTACACCTTC	CASSLGMGPRDYGYTF
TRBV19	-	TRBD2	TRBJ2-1	TGTGCCAGTAAAGTGCAAGCGGGGGGGACCCGGGGTGAGCAGTTCTTC	CASKVQAGGTRGEQFF
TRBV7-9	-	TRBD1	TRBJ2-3	TGTGCCAGCGCCAGACAGGGGGGCCTTGACGGAGATACGCAGTATTTT	CASARQGGLDGDTQYF
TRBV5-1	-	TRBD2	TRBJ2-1	TGCGCCAGCAGCTTGGGGTCTAGCGGGAGCTCCTACAATGAGCAGTTCTTC	CASSLGSSGSSYNEQFF
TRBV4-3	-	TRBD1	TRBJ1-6	TGCGCCAGCAGCCAAGCACCGGGACAGGGGAATACACCCCTCCACTTT	CASSQAPGQGNTPLHF
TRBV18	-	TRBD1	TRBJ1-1	TGTGCCAGCTCCCGAGGACAGGGCATGGTTATGAACACTGAAGCTTTCTTT	CASSRGQGMVMNTEAFF
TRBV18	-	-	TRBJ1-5	TGTGCCAGCTCACCAAAAGGAGATAGCAATCAGCCCCAGCATTTT	CASSPKGDSNQPQHF
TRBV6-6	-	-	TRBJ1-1	TGTGCCAGCAGTTACTCGCGTCGGGCTGAAGCTTTCTTT	CASSYSRRAEAFF
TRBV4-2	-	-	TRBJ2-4	TGTGCCAGCAGCCAGGTGCCCGTAGCCAAAAACATTCAGTACTTC	CASSQVPVAKNIQYF
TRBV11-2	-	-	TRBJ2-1	TGTGCCAGCAGCTTAATGGGGGGGGCTGGGAGAGATGAGCAGTTCTTC	CASSLMGGAGRDEQFF
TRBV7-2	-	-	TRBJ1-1	TGTGCCAGCAGCCTAAACGGGGGGATAGGCACTGAAGCTTTCTTT	CASSLNGGIGTEAFF
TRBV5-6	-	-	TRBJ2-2	TGTGCCAGCAGCTTGGAGGTACGGTACACCGGGGAGCTGTTTTTT	CASSLEVRYTGELFF
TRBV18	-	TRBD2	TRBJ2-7	TGTGCCAGCTCACCACCGGGAGGGCTATCCTACGAGCAGTACTTC	CASSPPGGLSYEQYF
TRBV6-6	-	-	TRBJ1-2	TGTGCCAGCAGTAGGGTAGTTGGCTATGGCTACACCTTC	CASSRVVGYGYTF
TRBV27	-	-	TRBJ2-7	TGTGCCAGCGGAGGGGATACCTACGAGCAGTACTTC	CASGGDTYEQYF
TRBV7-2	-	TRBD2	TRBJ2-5	TGTGCCAGCAGCTTAAGCGGGAGGGAGGCAGAGACCCAGTACTTC	CASSLSGREAETQYF
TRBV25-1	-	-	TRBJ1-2	TGTGCCAGCAGTGGCGGAGCATGGGGGGGCTACACCTTC	CASSGGAWGGYTF
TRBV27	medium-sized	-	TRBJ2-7	TGTGCCAGAGATGGGACCTACGAGCAGTACTTC	CARDGTYEQYF
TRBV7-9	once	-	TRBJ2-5	TGTGCCAGCAGCTTGGGAGGGGGTTGGGAGACCCAGTACTTC	CASSLGGGWETQYF
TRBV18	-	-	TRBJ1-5	TGTGCCAGCTCACCACTTGAGGGCAGTAATCAGCCCCAGCATTTT	CASSPLEGSNQPQHF
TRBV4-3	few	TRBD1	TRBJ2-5	TGCGCCAGCAGCCAAGACTTGATAGGGGGCGGTCTCCAAGAGACCCAGTACTTC	CASSQDLIGGGLQETQYF
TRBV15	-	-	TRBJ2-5	TGTGCCACCAGCAGAGGCCTAACGGAGACCCAGTACTTC	CATSRGLTETQYF
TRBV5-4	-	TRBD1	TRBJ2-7	TGTGCCAGCAGCTTGTCGCCAGGGGGCCACTACGAGCAGTACTTC	CASSLSPGGHYEQYF
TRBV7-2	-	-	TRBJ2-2	TGTGCCAGCAGCTTATCGGTGGAATGGGGTAGAACCGGGGAGCTGTTTTTT	CASSLSVEWGRTGELFF
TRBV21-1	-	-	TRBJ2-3	TGTGCCAGCACCTGGGGACTAGCGGGAGGACCCACAGATACGCAGTATTTT	CASTWGLAGGPTDTQYF
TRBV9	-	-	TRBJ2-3	TGTGCCAGCAGCGTAGCTCTACAATCTAGCACAGATACGCAGTATTTT	CASSVALQSSTDTQYF
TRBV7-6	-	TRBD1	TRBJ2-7	TGTGCCAGCAGCTTACGGGACAGTAGCTCCTACGAGCAGTACTTC	CASSLRDSSSYEQYF
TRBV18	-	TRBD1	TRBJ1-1	TGTGCCAGCTCACCCGACAGGGACGGAGGTGAAGCTTTCTTT	CASSPDRDGGEAFF
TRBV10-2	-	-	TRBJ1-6	TGCGCCAGCAGCTACAGAGAAAATAATTCACCCCTCCACTTT	CASSYRENNSPLHF
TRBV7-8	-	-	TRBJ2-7	TGTGCCAGCAGCGGAAGGGATTCCTACGAGCAGTACTTC	CASSGRDSYEQYF